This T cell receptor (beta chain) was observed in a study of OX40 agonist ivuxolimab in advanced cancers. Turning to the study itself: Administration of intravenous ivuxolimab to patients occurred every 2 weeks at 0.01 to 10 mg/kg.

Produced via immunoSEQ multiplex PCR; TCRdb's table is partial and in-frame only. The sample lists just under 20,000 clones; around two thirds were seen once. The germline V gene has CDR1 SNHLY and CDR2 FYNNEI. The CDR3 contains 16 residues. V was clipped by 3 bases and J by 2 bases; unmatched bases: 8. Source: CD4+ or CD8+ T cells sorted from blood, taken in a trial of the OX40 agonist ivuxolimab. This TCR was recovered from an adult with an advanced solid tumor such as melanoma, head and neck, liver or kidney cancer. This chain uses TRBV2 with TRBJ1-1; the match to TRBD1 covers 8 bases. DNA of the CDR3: TGTGCCAGCAGTGACGGGAACCCAGGGGGCAACACTGAAGCTTTCTTT. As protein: CASSDGNPGGNTEAFF.